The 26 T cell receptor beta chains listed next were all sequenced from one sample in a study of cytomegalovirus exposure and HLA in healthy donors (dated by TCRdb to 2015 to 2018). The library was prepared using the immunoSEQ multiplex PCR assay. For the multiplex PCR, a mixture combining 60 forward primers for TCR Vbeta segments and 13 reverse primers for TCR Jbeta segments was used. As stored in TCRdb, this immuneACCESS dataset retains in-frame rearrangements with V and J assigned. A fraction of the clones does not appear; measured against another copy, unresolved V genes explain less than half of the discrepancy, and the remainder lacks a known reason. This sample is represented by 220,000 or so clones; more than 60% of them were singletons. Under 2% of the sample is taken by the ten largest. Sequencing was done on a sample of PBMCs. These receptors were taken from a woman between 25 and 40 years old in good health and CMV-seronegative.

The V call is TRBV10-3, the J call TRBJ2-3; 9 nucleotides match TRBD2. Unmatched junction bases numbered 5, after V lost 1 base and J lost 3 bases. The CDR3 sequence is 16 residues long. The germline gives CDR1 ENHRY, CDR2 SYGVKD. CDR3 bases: TGTGCCATCAGTGAGTTAGCGGGGGCCGTTACAGATACGCAGTATTTT. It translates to CAISELAGAVTDTQYF.

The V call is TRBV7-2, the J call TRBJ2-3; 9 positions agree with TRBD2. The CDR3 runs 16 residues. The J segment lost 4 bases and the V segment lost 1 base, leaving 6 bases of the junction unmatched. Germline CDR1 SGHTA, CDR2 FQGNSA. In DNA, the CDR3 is TGTGCCAGCAGCTTAGTTAGCGGGAGTGTGGCAGATACGCAGTATTTT. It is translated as CASSLVSGSVADTQYF.

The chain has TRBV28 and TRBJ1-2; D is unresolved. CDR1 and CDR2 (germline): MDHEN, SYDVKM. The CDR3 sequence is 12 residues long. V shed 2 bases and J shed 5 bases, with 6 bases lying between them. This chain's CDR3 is CASSLRAYGYTF. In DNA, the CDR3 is TGTGCCAGCAGTTTACGAGCGTATGGCTACACCTTC.

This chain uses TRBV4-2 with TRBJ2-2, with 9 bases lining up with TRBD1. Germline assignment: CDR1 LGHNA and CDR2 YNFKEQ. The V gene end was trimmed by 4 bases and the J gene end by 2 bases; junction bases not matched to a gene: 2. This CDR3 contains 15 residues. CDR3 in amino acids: CASSPGQGNTGELFF. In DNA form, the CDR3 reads TGTGCCAGCAGCCCGGGACAGGGAAACACCGGGGAGCTGTTTTTT.

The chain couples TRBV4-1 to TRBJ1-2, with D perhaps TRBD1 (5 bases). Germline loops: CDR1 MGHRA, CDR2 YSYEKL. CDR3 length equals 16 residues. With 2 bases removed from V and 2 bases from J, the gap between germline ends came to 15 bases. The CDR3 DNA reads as TGCGCCAGCAGCCAAACGCCCAGGGCAATAAACTATGGCTACACCTTC. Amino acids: CASSQTPRAINYGYTF.

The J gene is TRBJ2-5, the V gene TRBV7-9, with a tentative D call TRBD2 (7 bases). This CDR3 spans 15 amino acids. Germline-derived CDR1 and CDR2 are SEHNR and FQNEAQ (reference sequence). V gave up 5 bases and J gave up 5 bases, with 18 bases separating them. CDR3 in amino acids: CASSRRAGAGETQYF. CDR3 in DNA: TGTGCCAGCAGCCGACGGGCGGGGGCCGGGGAGACCCAGTACTTC.

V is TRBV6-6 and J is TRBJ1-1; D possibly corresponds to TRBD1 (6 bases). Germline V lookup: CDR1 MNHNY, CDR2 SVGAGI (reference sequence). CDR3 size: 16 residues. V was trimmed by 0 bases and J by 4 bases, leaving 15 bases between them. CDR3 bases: TGTGCCAGCAGTTACTCCCTCGGGGGGCGGATCACTGAAGCTTTCTTT. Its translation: CASSYSLGGRITEAFF.

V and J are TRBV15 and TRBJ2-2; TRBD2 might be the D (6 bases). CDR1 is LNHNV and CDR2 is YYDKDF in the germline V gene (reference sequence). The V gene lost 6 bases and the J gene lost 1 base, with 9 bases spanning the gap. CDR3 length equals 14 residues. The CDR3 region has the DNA TGTGCCACCAGATTGGAGGGGAACACCGGGGAGCTGTTTTTT. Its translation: CATRLEGNTGELFF.

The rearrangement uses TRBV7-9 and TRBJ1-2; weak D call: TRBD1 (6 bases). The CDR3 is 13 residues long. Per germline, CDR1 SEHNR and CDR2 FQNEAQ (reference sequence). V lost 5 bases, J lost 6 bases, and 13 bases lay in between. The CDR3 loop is CASSPPGQDGYTF. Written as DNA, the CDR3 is TGTGCCAGCAGCCCCCCGGGACAAGATGGCTACACCTTC.

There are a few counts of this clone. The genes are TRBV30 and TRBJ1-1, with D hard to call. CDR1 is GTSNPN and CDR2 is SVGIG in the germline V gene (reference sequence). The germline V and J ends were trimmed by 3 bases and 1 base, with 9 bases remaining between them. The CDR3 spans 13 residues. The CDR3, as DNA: TGTGCCTGGAGGCCCAGAGGGAACACTGAAGCTTTCTTT. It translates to CAWRPRGNTEAFF.

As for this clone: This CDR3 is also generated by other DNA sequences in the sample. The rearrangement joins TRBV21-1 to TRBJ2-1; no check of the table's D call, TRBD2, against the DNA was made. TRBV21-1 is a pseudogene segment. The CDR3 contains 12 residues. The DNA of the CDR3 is TGTGCCATAGGTCGGAGGTGGAATGAGCAGTTCTTC. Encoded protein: CAIGRRWNEQFF.

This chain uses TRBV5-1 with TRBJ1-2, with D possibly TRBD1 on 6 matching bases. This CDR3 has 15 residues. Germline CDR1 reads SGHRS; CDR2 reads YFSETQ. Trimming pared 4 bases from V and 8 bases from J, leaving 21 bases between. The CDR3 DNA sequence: TGCGCCAGCAGCCGCCTCACCAGTGGGGGCTACGGCTACACCTTC. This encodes CASSRLTSGGYGYTF. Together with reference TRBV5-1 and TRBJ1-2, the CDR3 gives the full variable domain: KAGVTQTPRYLIKTRGQQVTLSCSPISGHRSVSWYQQTPGQGLQFLFEYFSETQRNKGNFPGRFSGRQFSNSRSEMNVSTLELGDSALYLCASSRLTSGGYGYTFGSGTRLTVV.

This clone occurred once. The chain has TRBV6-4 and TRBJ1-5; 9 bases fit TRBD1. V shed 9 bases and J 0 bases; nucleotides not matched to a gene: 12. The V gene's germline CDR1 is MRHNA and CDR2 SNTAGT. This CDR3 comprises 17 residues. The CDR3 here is CASTPWRDRVSNQPQHF. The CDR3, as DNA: TGTGCCAGTACGCCCTGGCGGGACAGGGTTAGCAATCAGCCCCAGCATTTT.

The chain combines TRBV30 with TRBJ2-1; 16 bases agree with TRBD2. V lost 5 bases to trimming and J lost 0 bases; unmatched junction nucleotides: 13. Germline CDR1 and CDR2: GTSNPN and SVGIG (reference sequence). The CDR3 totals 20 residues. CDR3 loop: CAWEILPGLAGGSSYNEQFF. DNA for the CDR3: TGTGCCTGGGAGATACTCCCGGGACTAGCGGGAGGGAGCTCCTACAATGAGCAGTTCTTC.

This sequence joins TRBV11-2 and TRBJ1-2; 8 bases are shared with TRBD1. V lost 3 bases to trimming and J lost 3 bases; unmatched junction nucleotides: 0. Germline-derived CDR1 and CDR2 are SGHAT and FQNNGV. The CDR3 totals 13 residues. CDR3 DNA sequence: TGTGCCAGCAGCTTGGACAGGGACTATGGCTACACCTTC. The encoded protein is CASSLDRDYGYTF. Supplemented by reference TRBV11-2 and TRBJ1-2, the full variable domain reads EAGVAQSPRYKIIEKRQSVAFWCNPISGHATLYWYQQILGQGPKLLIQFQNNGVVDDSQLPKDRFSAERLKGVDSTLKIQPAKLEDSAVYLCASSLDRDYGYTFGSGTRLTVV.

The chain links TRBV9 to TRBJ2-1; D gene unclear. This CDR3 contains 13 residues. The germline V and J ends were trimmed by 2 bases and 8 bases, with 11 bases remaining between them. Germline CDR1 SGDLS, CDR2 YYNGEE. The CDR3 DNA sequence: TGTGCCAGCAGCGTTTCTCAACTCGATGAGCAGTTCTTC. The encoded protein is CASSVSQLDEQFF.

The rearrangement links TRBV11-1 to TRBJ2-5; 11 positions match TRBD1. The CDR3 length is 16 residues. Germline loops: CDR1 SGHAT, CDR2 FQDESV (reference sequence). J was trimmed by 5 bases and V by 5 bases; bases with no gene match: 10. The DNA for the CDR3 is TGTGCCAGCAGCCCGTCCAGGACAGGGGGCCTTGAGACCCAGTACTTC. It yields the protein CASSPSRTGGLETQYF.

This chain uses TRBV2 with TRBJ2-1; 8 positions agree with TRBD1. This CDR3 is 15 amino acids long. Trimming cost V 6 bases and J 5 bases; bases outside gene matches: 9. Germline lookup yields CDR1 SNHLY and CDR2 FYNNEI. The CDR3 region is CASRTILDRDNEQFF. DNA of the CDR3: TGTGCCAGCAGGACAATACTGGACAGGGACAATGAGCAGTTCTTC.

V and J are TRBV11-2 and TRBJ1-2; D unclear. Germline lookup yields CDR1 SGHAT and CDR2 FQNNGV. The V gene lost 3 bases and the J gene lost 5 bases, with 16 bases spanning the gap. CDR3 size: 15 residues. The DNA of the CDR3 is TGTGCCAGCAGCTTGCTCGAGGTATCGGGGTATGGCTACACCTTC. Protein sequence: CASSLLEVSGYGYTF.

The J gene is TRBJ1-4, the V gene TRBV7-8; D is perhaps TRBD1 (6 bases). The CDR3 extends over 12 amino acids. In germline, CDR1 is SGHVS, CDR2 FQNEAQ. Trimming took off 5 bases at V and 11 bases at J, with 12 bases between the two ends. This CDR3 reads CASSTTGNKLFF. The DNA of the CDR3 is TGTGCCAGCAGCACCACAGGGAATAAACTGTTTTTT.

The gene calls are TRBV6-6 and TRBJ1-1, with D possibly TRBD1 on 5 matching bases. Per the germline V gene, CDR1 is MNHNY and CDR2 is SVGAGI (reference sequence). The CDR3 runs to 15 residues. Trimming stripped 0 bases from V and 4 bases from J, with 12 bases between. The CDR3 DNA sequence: TGTGCCAGCAGTTACTCCCCAGGGCAAGGCACTGAAGCTTTCTTT. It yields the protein CASSYSPGQGTEAFF.

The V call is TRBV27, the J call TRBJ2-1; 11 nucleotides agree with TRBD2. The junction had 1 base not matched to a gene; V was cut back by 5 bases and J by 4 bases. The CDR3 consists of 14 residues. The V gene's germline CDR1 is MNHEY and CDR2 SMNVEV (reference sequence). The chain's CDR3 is CASSTSGSYNEQFF. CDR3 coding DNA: TGTGCCAGCAGTACTAGCGGGAGTTACAATGAGCAGTTCTTC.

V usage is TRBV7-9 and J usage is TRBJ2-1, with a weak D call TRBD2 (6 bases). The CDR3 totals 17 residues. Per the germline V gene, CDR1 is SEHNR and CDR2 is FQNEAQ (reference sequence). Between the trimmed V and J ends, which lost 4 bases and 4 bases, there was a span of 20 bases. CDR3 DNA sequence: TGTGCCAGCAGCTCCGAAAGGGGACTTAGACTTTACAATGAGCAGTTCTTC. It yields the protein CASSSERGLRLYNEQFF.

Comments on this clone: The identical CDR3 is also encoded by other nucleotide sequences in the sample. The CDR3 region has the DNA TGCGCCAGCAGCCTACAGGGGAGCTCCTATAATTCACCCCTCCACTTT. Translation gives CASSLQGSSYNSPLHF. The chain couples TRBV5-1 to TRBJ1-6, with TRBD1 identical over 7 bases. Germline V gene sequence: CDR1 SGHRS, CDR2 YFSETQ. Germline trimming cut 4 bases from V and 0 bases from J; bases unmatched to any gene: 4. This CDR3 is built from 16 residues.

This CDR3 reads CASSPGEETQYF. Written as DNA, the CDR3 is TGTGCCAGCAGCCCCGGTGAGGAGACCCAGTACTTC. This sequence joins TRBV7-6 and TRBJ2-5; D ambiguous. The germline CDR1 and CDR2 sequences are SGHVS and FNYEAQ. Trimming cost V 5 bases and J 5 bases, with 9 bases left between them. The length of the CDR3 is 12 residues. The complete variable domain, with remaining parts taken from reference TRBV7-6 and TRBJ2-5, reads GAGVSQSPRYKVTKRGQDVALRCDPISGHVSLYWYRQALGQGPEFLTYFNYEAQQDKSGLPNDRFSAERPEGSISTLTIQRTEQRDSAMYRCASSPGEETQYFGPGTRLLVL.

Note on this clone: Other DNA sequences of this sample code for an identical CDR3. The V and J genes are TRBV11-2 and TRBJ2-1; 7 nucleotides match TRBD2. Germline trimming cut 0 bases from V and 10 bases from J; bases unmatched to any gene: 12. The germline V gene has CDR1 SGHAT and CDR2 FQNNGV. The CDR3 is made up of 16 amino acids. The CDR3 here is CASSLEGGNLLWEQFF. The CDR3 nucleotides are TGTGCCAGCAGCTTAGAGGGGGGGAACTTGCTTTGGGAGCAGTTCTTC.